These 5 T cell receptor beta chains were all obtained from the same sample, sequenced in a study of post-analysis software for immune sequencing data. Study outcomes and limitations: Included in a set of four or five TRBV segments more frequent in patients than controls were TRBV5-6, TRBV5-1 and TRBV20-1.

Their antigens are not known. Included in the TCR beta cDNA libraries were unique molecular identifiers. TCRdb independently ran MiXCR on the PCR reads; one entry per CDR3 protein. The top ten clones hold under 15% of a sample with approximately 400,000 distinct CDR3 sequences, about a third of them seen once. Sequences were obtained from blood. The receptors stem from a girl between 10 and 17 years old with multiple sclerosis.

This chain links TRBV20-1 with TRBJ1-1; D not resolved. CDR3 length: 11 amino acids. From germline, CDR1 is DFQATT and CDR2 SNEGSKA (reference sequence). V was clipped by 6 bases and J by 9 bases, with 14 bases between them. CDR3: CSAKPGPKAFF. CDR3 nucleotide sequence: TGCAGTGCAAAGCCGGGCCCCAAAGCTTTCTTT.

V usage is TRBV10-3 and J usage is TRBJ2-5; TRBD2 might be the D (5 bases). The CDR3 has 13 residues. In germline, CDR1 is ENHRY, CDR2 SYGVKD. Trimming stripped 4 bases from V and 2 bases from J, with 8 bases between. Here the CDR3 reads CAISATGQETQYF. CDR3 bases: TGTGCCATCAGTGCTACGGGACAAGAGACCCAGTACTTC.

The rearrangement joins TRBV28 to TRBJ1-4, with D perhaps TRBD1 (6 bases). The CDR3 has 17 amino acids. With 5 bases removed from V and 4 bases from J, the gap between germline ends came to 20 bases. The germline V gene has CDR1 MDHEN and CDR2 SYDVKM. The CDR3 spells CASSPPRLTGDNEKLFF. The DNA for the CDR3 is TGTGCCAGCAGTCCTCCTCGACTGACAGGAGATAATGAAAAACTGTTTTTT.

The chain is built from TRBV6-2 or TRBV6-3 and TRBJ2-5, with a weak D call TRBD1 (7 bases). Germline assignment: CDR1 MNHEY and CDR2 SVGEGT. The length of the CDR3 is 15 residues. Trimming stripped 5 bases from V and 6 bases from J, with 19 bases between. For the CDR3, the DNA is TGTGCCAGCAGTCCGCTCGACAGGGCGGGAAAGACCCAGTACTTC. It codes for CASSPLDRAGKTQYF.

The rearrangement uses TRBV20-1 and TRBJ2-1; D not resolved. This CDR3 is 13 amino acids long. The germline CDR1 and CDR2 sequences are DFQATT and SNEGSKA (reference sequence). V lost 6 bases to trimming and J lost 3 bases, with 12 bases between them. The CDR3 sequence is CSAWHHVYNEQFF. CDR3 nucleotides: TGCAGTGCATGGCACCACGTCTACAATGAGCAGTTCTTC.